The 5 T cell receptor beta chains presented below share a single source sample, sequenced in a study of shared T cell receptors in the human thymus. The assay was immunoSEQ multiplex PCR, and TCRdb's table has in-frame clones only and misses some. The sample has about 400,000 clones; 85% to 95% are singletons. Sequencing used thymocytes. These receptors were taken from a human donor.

In DNA, the CDR3 is TGTGCCAGCAGCGGGACTAGCGGACGTCGGGGGCAGTTCTTC. Its protein product is CASSGTSGRRGQFF. This chain joins TRBV4-2 and TRBJ2-1; 11 positions match TRBD2. V gave up 5 bases and J gave up 12 bases; unmatched junction bases: 9. The germline gives CDR1 LGHNA, CDR2 YNFKEQ. This CDR3 spans 14 amino acids.

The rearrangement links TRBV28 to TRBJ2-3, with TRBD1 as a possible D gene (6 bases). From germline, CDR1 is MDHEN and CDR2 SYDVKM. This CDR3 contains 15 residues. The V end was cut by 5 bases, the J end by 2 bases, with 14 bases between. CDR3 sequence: CASSTRDIVTDTQYF. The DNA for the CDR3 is TGTGCCAGCAGTACACGGGACATAGTCACAGATACGCAGTATTTT.

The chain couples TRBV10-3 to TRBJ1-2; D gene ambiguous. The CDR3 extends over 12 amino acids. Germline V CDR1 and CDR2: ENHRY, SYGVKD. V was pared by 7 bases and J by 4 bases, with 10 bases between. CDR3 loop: CAIKGSSYGYTF. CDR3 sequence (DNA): TGTGCCATCAAGGGATCTTCCTATGGCTACACCTTC.

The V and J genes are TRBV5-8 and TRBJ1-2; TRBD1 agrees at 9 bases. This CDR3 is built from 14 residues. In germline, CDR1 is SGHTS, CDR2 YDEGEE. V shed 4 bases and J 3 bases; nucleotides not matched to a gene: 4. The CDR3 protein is CASSKRTGDYGYTF. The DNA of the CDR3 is TGTGCCAGCAGCAAGCGGACAGGGGACTATGGCTACACCTTC.

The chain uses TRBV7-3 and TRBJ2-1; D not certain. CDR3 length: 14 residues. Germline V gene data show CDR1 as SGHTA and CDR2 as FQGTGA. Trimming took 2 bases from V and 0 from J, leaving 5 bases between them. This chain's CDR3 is CASSLSCSYNEQFF. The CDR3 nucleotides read TGTGCCAGCAGCTTATCGTGCTCCTACAATGAGCAGTTCTTC.